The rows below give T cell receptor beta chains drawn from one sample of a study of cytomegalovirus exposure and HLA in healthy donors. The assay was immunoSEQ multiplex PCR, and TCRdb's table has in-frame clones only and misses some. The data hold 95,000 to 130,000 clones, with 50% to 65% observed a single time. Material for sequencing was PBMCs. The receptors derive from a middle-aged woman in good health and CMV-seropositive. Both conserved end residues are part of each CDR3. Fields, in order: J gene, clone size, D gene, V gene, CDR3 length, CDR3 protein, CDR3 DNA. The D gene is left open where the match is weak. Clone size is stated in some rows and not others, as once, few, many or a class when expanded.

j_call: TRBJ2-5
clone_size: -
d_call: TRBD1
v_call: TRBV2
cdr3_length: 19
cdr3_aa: CASSDPTYRGAPLQETQYF
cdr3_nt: TGTGCCAGCAGTGACCCGACTTACAGGGGCGCCCCGCTCCAAGAGACCCAGTACTTC

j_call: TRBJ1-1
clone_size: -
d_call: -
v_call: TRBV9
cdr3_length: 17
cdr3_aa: CASSVAPASNMNTEAFF
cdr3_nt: TGTGCCAGCAGCGTAGCACCAGCGTCAAACATGAACACTGAAGCTTTCTTT

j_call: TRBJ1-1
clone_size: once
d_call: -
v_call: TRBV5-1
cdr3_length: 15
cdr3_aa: CASTLMSGRNTEAFF
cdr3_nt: TGCGCCAGCACCCTCATGAGTGGGAGGAACACTGAAGCTTTCTTT

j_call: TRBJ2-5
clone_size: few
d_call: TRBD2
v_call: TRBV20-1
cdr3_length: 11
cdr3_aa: CRGGVAGTQYF
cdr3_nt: TGCAGGGGGGGGGTTGCGGGGACCCAGTACTTC

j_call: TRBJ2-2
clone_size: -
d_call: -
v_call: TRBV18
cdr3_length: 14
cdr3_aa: CASSPETSTGELFF
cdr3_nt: TGTGCCAGCTCACCGGAGACTTCCACCGGGGAGCTGTTTTTT

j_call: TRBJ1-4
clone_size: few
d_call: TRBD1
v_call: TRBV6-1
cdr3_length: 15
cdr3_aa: CASSEAGTGGEKLFF
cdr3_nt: TGTGCCAGCAGTGAGGCCGGGACAGGGGGTGAAAAACTGTTTTTT

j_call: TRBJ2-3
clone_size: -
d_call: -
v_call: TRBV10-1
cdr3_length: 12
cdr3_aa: CATPLPGLTQYF
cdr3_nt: TGCGCCACCCCATTACCTGGGCTTACGCAGTATTTT

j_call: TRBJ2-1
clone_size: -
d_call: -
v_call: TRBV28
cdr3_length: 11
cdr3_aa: CASSFRGEQFF
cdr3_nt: TGTGCCAGCAGTTTCCGGGGAGAGCAGTTCTTC

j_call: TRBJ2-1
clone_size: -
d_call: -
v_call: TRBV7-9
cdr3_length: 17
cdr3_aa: CASSLAPGLLGQGEQFF
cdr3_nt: TGTGCCAGCAGCTTAGCCCCGGGACTTCTAGGGCAGGGTGAGCAGTTCTTC

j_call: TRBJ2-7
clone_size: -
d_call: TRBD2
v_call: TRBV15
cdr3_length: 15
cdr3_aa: CATSRVAGVSYEQYF
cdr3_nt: TGTGCCACCAGCAGAGTTGCGGGAGTCTCCTACGAGCAGTACTTC

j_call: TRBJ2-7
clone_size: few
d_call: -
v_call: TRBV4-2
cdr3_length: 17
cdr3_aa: CASSLPGIGWRVYEQYF
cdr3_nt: TGTGCCAGCAGCCTCCCAGGGATTGGTTGGCGCGTCTACGAGCAGTACTTC

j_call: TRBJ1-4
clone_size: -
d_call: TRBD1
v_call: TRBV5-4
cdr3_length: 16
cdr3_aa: CASSLRSGTGDEKLFF
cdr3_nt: TGTGCCAGCAGCTTGAGGTCCGGGACAGGGGATGAAAAACTGTTTTTT

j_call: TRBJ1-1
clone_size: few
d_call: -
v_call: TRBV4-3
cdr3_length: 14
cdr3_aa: CASSQDGGEAEAFF
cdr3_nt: TGCGCCAGCAGCCAAGATGGGGGGGAGGCTGAAGCTTTCTTT

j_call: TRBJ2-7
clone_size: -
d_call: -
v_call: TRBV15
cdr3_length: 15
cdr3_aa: CATSRVGTLGGKQYF
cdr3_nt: TGTGCCACCAGCAGAGTTGGGACCTTGGGCGGGAAGCAGTACTTC

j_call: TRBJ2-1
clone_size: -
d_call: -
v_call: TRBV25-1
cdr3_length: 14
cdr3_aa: CASSRENLRDEQFF
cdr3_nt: TGTGCCAGCAGTCGAGAGAACCTGCGGGACGAGCAGTTCTTC

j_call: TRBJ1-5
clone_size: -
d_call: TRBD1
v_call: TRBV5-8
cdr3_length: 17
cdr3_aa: CASSLTGGAGSNQPQHF
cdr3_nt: TGTGCCAGCAGCCTGACAGGGGGCGCGGGTAGCAATCAGCCCCAGCATTTT

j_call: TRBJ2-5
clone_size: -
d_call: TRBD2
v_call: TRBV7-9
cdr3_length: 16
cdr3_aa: CASSSNSGRNQETQYF
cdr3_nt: TGTGCCAGCAGCTCCAATAGCGGGAGGAATCAAGAGACCCAGTACTTC

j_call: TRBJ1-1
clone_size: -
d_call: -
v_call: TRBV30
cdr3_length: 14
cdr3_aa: CAWTGSTFNTEAFF
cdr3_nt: TGTGCCTGGACAGGATCTACTTTCAACACTGAAGCTTTCTTT

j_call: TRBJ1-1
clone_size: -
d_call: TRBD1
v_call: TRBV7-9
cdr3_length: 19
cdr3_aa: CASSATGTATGRSNTEAFF
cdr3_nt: TGTGCCAGCAGCGCGACCGGGACAGCAACCGGGAGATCGAACACTGAAGCTTTCTTT

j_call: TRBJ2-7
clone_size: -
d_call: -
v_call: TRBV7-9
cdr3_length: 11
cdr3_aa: CASSFTYEQYF
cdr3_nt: TGTGCCAGCAGCTTCACCTACGAGCAGTACTTC

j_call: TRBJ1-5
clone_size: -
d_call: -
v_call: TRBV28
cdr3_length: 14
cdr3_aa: CASSPTGLGQPQHF
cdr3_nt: TGTGCCAGCAGTCCAACAGGGTTGGGTCAGCCCCAGCATTTT

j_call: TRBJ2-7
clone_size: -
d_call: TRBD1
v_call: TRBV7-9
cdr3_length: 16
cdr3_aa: CASSLNRGKQSYEQYF
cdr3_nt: TGTGCCAGCAGCTTAAACAGGGGCAAACAATCCTACGAGCAGTACTTC

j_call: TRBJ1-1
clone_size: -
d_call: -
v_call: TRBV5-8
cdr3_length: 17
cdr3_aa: CASSLPVGPAMNTEAFF
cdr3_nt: TGTGCCAGCAGCTTGCCCGTGGGGCCAGCCATGAACACTGAAGCTTTCTTT

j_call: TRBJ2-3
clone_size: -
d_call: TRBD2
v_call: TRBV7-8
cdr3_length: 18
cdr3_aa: CASSLVLAGGGGTDTQYF
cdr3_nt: TGTGCCAGCAGCTTAGTACTAGCGGGAGGAGGTGGGACAGATACGCAGTATTTT

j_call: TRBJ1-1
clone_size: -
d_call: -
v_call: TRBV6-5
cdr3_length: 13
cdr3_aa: CASSNGLFSEAFF
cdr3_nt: TGTGCCAGCAGTAACGGACTTTTTAGCGAAGCTTTCTTT

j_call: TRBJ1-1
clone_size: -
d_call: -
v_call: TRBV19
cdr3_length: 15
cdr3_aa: CASSIGAGMNTEAFF
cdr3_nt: TGTGCCAGTAGTATAGGTGCGGGGATGAACACTGAAGCTTTCTTT

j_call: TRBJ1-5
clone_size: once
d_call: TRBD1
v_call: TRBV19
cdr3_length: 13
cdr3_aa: CASSIQGAQPQHF
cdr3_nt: TGTGCCAGTAGTATACAGGGGGCTCAGCCCCAGCATTTT

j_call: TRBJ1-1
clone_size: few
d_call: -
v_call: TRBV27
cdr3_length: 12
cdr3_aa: CASSFLGGEAFF
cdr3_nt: TGTGCCAGCAGTTTCCTGGGGGGAGAAGCTTTCTTT

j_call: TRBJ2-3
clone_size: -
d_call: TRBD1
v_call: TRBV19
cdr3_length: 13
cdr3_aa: CATASRGPDTQYF
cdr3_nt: TGTGCCACCGCAAGTAGGGGGCCAGATACGCAGTATTTT

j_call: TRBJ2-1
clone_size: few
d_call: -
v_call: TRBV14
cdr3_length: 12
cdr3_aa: CASSRTIGEQFF
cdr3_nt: TGTGCCAGCAGCCGTACTATTGGTGAGCAGTTCTTC

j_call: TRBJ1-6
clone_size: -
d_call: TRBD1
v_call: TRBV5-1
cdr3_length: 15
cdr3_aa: CASSKGQGSDSPLHF
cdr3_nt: TGCGCCAGCAGCAAGGGACAGGGTTCGGATTCACCCCTCCACTTT